These 12 T cell receptor beta chains were all obtained from the same sample, sequenced in a study of shared clonotypes between healthy human individuals. The data were produced by immunoSEQ multiplex PCR, yet TCRdb's version contains in-frame clones alone and is incomplete. The sample lists 800,000 to 950,000 clones; approximately 97% were seen once. In the naive CD8 group, cells lacked CD45RO and were positively selected for CCR7, so terminally differentiated effector memory CD45RA+ cells were left out. The sample comprised naive CD8+ T cells sorted from blood. All receptors come from a man in his thirties or forties in good health.

V gene TRBV4-2 combines with J gene TRBJ2-1; TRBD2 matches 8 bases. Per germline, CDR1 LGHNA and CDR2 YNFKEQ. This CDR3 comprises 14 residues. The V segment lost 1 base and the J segment 5 bases; nucleotides outside the gene matches: 1. The CDR3, as DNA: TGTGCCAGCAGCCAAGTAGCGGGGAACAATGAGCAGTTCTTC. Protein sequence: CASSQVAGNNEQFF.

The chain combines TRBV25-1 with TRBJ1-1, with 8 bases matching TRBD1. The germline V gene has CDR1 MGHDK and CDR2 SYGVNS. V was pared by 8 bases and J by 4 bases, with 9 bases of the junction left unmatched. CDR3 length: 14 residues. The CDR3 loop reads CASSLGQGPTEAFF. CDR3 DNA: TGTGCCAGCTCCTTAGGACAGGGTCCCACTGAAGCTTTCTTT.

The rearrangement links TRBV29-1 to TRBJ2-2; no clear D. V lost 4 bases, J lost 7 bases, and 7 bases lay in between. This CDR3 is built from 11 residues. Germline V gene lookup returns CDR1 SQVTM and CDR2 ANQGSEA. The CDR3 nucleotides are TGCAGCGTTGTGTGGGACGGGGAGCTGTTTTTT. Its translation: CSVVWDGELFF.

V usage is TRBV28 and J usage is TRBJ1-1; D unclear. The CDR3 sequence is 13 residues long. Deletions cut 5 bases from V and 1 base from J, with 8 bases between. Germline CDR1 MDHEN, CDR2 SYDVKM. The CDR3 bases are TGTGCCAGCAGTAGTAGGACGAACACTGAAGCTTTCTTT. This gives the protein CASSSRTNTEAFF.

The chain employs TRBV28 and TRBJ1-3; tentative D call: TRBD1 (6 bases). The length of the CDR3 is 15 residues. Germline V gives CDR1 MDHEN, CDR2 SYDVKM. V lost 5 bases and J 2 bases, leaving 13 bases between the germline ends. The CDR3 bases are TGTGCCAGCAGTCCATGGACAGATACTGGAAACACCATATATTTT. Its translation: CASSPWTDTGNTIYF.

CDR3 sequence reads: CASSDLQGDIQYF. The CDR3, as DNA: TGTGCCAGCAGCGATTTACAAGGTGACATTCAGTACTTC. The genes are TRBV6-6 and TRBJ2-4; D gene unclear. Germline lookup yields CDR1 MNHNY and CDR2 SVGAGI (reference sequence). This CDR3 comprises 13 residues. The V end was cut by 6 bases, the J end by 8 bases, with 14 bases between.

The gene calls are TRBV7-9 and TRBJ2-1; 16 nucleotides agree with TRBD2. CDR1 SEHNR and CDR2 FQNEAQ come from the germline V gene (reference sequence). The J segment lost 7 bases and the V segment lost 4 bases, leaving 10 bases of the junction unmatched. This CDR3 region has 18 residues. The DNA for the CDR3 is TGTGCCAGCAGCTCTACCGGGACTAGCGGGAGGGCGGGAAATGAGCAGTTCTTC. Its protein is CASSSTGTSGRAGNEQFF.

With respect to this clone: Other DNA sequences of this sample code for an identical CDR3. J is TRBJ2-7 and V is TRBV5-1; 8 nucleotides line up with TRBD1. CDR3 length: 14 residues. Trimming took 4 bases from V and 3 from J; bases not matched to a gene: 6. Germline lookup yields CDR1 SGHRS and CDR2 YFSETQ. The CDR3 nucleotides read TGCGCCAGCAGCGCCGGGACAGGCAACTACGAGCAGTACTTC. This gives the protein CASSAGTGNYEQYF.

The chain employs TRBV30 and TRBJ1-5; weak D call: TRBD1 (5 bases). Germline V gene sequence: CDR1 GTSNPN, CDR2 SVGIG (reference sequence). V lost 3 bases, J lost 0 bases, and 9 bases lay in between. The CDR3 contains 14 residues. The CDR3 DNA follows: TGTGCCTGGAGCGACGACAGTAGCAATCAGCCCCAGCATTTT. Its protein product is CAWSDDSSNQPQHF.

The chain has TRBV4-3 and TRBJ2-2; D may be TRBD1 or TRBD2 (5 bases each). Germline V CDR1 and CDR2: LGHNA, YSLEER. The CDR3 consists of 17 residues. Trimming removed 0 bases at V and 5 bases at J, with 16 bases between. CDR3 loop: CASSQEFRGARTGELFF. For the CDR3, the DNA is TGCGCCAGCAGCCAAGAATTTAGGGGAGCCCGGACCGGGGAGCTGTTTTTT.

The chain couples TRBV5-1 to TRBJ2-1, with D unresolved. In germline, CDR1 is SGHRS, CDR2 YFSETQ. Trimming stripped 4 bases from V and 3 bases from J, with 5 bases between. The length of the CDR3 is 12 residues. The CDR3 is CASSQDYNEQFF. The CDR3 region has the DNA TGCGCCAGCAGCCAGGACTACAATGAGCAGTTCTTC.

This chain connects TRBV5-1 to TRBJ2-1, with TRBD2 identical over 13 bases. The V gene end was trimmed by 3 bases and the J gene end by 8 bases; junction bases not matched to a gene: 8. This CDR3 comprises 16 residues. From germline, CDR1 is SGHRS and CDR2 YFSETQ. The CDR3 sequence is CASSSILAGGPDEQFF. The CDR3, as DNA: TGCGCCAGCAGCTCCATACTAGCGGGAGGGCCTGATGAGCAGTTCTTC.